Shown below are 8 T cell receptor beta chains from a single sample sequenced in a study of shared clonotypes between healthy human individuals. Profiling relied on immunoSEQ multiplex PCR, and the TCRdb table lists in-frame clones only, not all of them. The sample shows hundreds of thousands of clones, about 80% of them seen only once. Source material: memory CD4+ T cells sorted from blood. Subset meaning: CD45RA-negative fraction. The receptors originated from a woman under 40 in good health.

This rearrangement joins TRBV29-1 to TRBJ1-2; TRBD1 is a possible D gene (5 bases). The V end lost 7 bases, the J end lost 2 bases, and 17 bases lay between the germline ends. This CDR3 has 14 residues. Germline V gene sequence: CDR1 SQVTM, CDR2 ANQGSEA. The CDR3 sequence: CSATAGTQNYGYTF. The CDR3 nucleotides read TGCAGCGCCACCGCCGGGACTCAGAACTATGGCTACACCTTC.

This clone showed up just a few times. CDR3 sequence: CASSSAVVDTEAFF. CDR3 coding DNA: TGTGCCAGCAGCTCCGCAGTGGTGGACACTGAAGCTTTCTTT. The chain has TRBV7-9 and TRBJ1-1; D gene ambiguous. Germline CDR1 is SEHNR and CDR2 is FQNEAQ (reference sequence). The length of the CDR3 is 14 residues. The germline V and J ends were trimmed by 4 bases and 3 bases, with 12 bases remaining between them.

The rearrangement joins TRBV19 to TRBJ2-3; the D is unclear. Germline values: CDR1 LNHDA, CDR2 SQIVND (reference sequence). Trimming pared 0 bases from V and 3 bases from J, leaving 10 bases between. This CDR3 has 15 residues. The CDR3 sequence: CASSIDPYPTDTQYF. The CDR3 DNA is TGTGCCAGTAGTATAGATCCCTATCCGACAGATACGCAGTATTTT.

This rearrangement joins TRBV18 to TRBJ1-1; the D is unclear. The CDR3 runs to 15 residues. CDR1 and CDR2 from the germline V gene are KGHSH and LQKENI. The germline V and J ends were trimmed by 2 bases and 0 bases, with 10 bases remaining between them. CDR3 nucleotide sequence: TGTGCCAGCTCACCAAGGACGGACCTGAACACTGAAGCTTTCTTT. Translated: CASSPRTDLNTEAFF.

Note on this clone: It differs at one base from a far larger clone, so likely a read error. The genes are TRBV6-1 and TRBJ2-2; 11 bases fit TRBD2. Looked up from germline, CDR1 is MNHNS and CDR2 is SASEGT. This CDR3 region has 15 residues. The CDR3 bases are TGTGCCGGCAGAACTAGCGGGAGTGGCTCCGGGGAGCTGTTTTTT. Translation gives CAGRTSGSGSGELFF.

The chain carries TRBV19 and TRBJ2-3, with D unclear. CDR3 length equals 17 residues. Germline V gene sequence: CDR1 LNHDA, CDR2 SQIVND (reference sequence). V was trimmed by 7 bases and J by 2 bases, leaving 22 bases between them. This chain's CDR3 is CASTKLWNPIITDTQYF. In DNA form, the CDR3 reads TGTGCCAGTACCAAACTATGGAATCCCATCATCACAGATACGCAGTATTTT.

As concerns this clone: One base away lies a much larger clone, so this may be a sequencing read error. Other DNA sequences in the sample encode the same CDR3. CDR3 region: CASSFDNEQFF. The DNA for the CDR3 is TGTGCCAGCAGCTTCGACAATGAGCAGTTCTTC. This sequence joins TRBV7-9 and TRBJ2-1, with D hard to call. Trimming removed 3 bases from V and 5 bases from J, with 2 bases in between. Germline V gene sequence: CDR1 SEHNR, CDR2 FQNEAQ (reference sequence). CDR3 length equals 11 residues.

This chain connects TRBV5-4 to TRBJ2-1; 8 nucleotides agree with TRBD2. The ends lost 3 bases at V and 6 bases at J; junction bases unmatched: 14. From germline, CDR1 is SGHNT and CDR2 YYREEE (reference sequence). The length of the CDR3 is 17 residues. The CDR3 DNA reads TGTGCCAGCAGCTCGGGGACTAGGAGGGACCAGGTCAATGAGCAGTTCTTC. Amino acids: CASSSGTRRDQVNEQFF.